The clone carrying this T cell receptor beta chain was seen many times. This record comes from a study of T cells in Graves' hyperthyroidism and ophthalmopathy. After removal of 2 bases from V and 12 bases from J, the junction contained 7 bases not matched to a gene. The V gene's germline CDR1 is LGHDT and CDR2 YNNKEL (reference sequence). This CDR3 has 14 residues. Regions amplified from RNA transcripts were the TCR beta CDR3 regions. First-round RT-PCR targeting the TCR CDR3 was performed with the HTBI primer set. TCRdb re-derived calls from the multiplex PCR reads in MiXCR, one entry per CDR3 protein. The repertoire holds some 370,000 distinct CDR3 sequences, with approximately 17% as singletons.

The V and J genes are TRBV3-1 and TRBJ2-1; TRBD2 matches at 10 bases. The specimen was blood. The source is a woman aged 30 to 39 with Graves' hyperthyroidism that later progressed to Graves' ophthalmopathy. The CDR3 sequence is CASSQLAGVVVQFF. Written as DNA, the CDR3 is TGTGCCAGCAGCCAACTAGCGGGGGTAGTCGTGCAGTTCTTC.